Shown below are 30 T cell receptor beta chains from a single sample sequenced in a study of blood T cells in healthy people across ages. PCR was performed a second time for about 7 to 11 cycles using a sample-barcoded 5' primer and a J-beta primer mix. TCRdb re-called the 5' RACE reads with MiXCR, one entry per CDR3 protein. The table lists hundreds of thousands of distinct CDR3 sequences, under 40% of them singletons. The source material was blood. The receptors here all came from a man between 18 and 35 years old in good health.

For the CDR3, the DNA is TGTGCCAGCAGCGGACGACAGGGCGGATCCAATGAGCAGTTCTTC. Its protein product is CASSGRQGGSNEQFF. The chain joins TRBV9 to TRBJ2-1; the match to TRBD1 covers 7 bases. CDR1 is SGDLS and CDR2 is YYNGEE in the germline V gene. The CDR3 runs 15 residues. V was clipped by 3 bases and J by 6 bases; unmatched bases: 9.

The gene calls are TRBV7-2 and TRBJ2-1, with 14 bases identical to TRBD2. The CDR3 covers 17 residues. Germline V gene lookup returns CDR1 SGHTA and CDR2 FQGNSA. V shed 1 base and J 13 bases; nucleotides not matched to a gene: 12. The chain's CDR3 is CASSLEGTSGGGETQFF. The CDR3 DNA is TGTGCCAGCAGCTTAGAGGGGACTAGCGGGGGTGGTGAGACCCAGTTCTTC.

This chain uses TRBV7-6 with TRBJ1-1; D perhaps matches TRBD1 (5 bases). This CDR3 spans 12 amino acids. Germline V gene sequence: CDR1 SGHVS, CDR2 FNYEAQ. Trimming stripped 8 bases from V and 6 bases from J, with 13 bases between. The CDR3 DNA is TGTGCCAGCGCCACAGGAATCTCTGAAGCTTTCTTT. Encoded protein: CASATGISEAFF.

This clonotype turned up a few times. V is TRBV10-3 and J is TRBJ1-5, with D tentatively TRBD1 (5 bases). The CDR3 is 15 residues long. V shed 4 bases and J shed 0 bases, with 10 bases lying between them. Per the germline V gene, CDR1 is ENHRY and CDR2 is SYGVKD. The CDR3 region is CAISGAGDSNQPQHF. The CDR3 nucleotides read TGTGCCATCAGTGGGGCGGGGGATAGCAATCAGCCCCAGCATTTT.

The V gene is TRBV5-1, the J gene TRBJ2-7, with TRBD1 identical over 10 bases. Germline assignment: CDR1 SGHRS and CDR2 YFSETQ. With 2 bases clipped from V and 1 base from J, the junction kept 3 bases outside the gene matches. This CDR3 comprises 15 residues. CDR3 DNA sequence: TGCGCCAGCAGCTTTGACAGGGGGCCTTCCTACGAGCAGTACTTC. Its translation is CASSFDRGPSYEQYF.

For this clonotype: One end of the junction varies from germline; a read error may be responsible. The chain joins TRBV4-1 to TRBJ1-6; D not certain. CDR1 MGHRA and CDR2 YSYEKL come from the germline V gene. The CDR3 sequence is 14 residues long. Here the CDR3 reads CASSQGTMYSPPHF. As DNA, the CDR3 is TGCGCCAGCAGCCAAGGAACCATGTATTCACCCCCCCACTTT.

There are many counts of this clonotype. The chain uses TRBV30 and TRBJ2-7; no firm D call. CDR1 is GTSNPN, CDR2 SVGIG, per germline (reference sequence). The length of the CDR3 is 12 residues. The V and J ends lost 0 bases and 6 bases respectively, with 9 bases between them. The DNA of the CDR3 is TGTGCCTGGAGTGTACGGGCAGGCGAGCAGTACTTC. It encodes CAWSVRAGEQYF.

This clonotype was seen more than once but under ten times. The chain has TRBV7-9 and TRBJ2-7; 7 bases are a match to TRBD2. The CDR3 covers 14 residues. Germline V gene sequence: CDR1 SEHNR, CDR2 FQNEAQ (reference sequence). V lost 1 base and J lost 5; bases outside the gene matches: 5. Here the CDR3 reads CASSLEGGQDEQYF. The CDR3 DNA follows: TGTGCCAGCAGCTTAGAGGGAGGGCAGGACGAGCAGTACTTC.

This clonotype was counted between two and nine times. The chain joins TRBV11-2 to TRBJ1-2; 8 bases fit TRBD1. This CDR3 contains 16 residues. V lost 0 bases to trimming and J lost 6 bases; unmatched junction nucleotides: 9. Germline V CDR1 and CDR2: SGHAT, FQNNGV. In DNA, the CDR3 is TGTGCCAGCAGCTTAGATGCCCACCAGACAGGGGATGGCTACACCTTC. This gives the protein CASSLDAHQTGDGYTF.

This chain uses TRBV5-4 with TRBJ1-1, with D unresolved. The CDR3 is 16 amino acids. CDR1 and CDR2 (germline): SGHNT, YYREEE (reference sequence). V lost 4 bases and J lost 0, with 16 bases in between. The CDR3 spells CASSRAEPRLNTEAFF. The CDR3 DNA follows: TGTGCCAGCAGCCGGGCGGAGCCTAGACTGAACACTGAAGCTTTCTTT.

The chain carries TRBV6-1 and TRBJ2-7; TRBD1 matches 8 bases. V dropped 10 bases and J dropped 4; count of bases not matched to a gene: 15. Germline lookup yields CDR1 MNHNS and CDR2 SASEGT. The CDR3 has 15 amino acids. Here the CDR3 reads CANSIPGGGLYEQYF. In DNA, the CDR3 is TGTGCCAATTCCATACCAGGGGGCGGTTTGTACGAGCAGTACTTC.

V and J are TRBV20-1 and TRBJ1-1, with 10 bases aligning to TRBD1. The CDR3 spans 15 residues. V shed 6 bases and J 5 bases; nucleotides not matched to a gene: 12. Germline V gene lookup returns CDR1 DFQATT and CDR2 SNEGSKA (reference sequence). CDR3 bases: TGCAGTGCCAGAAGACAGGGGGCAAGGGGGACTGAAGCTTTCTTT. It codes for CSARRQGARGTEAFF.

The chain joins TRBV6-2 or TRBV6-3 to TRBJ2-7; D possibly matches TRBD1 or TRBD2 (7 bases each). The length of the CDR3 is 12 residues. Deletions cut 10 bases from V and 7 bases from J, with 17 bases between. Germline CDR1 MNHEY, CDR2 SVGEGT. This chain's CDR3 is CANRGGGNEQYF. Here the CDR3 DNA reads TGTGCCAACCGGGGAGGGGGCAATGAGCAGTACTTC.

The CDR3 loop reads CASSLWGAYSPLHF. The CDR3 DNA is TGTGCCAGCAGCCTGTGGGGGGCGTATTCACCCCTCCACTTT. V usage is TRBV12-3 or TRBV12-4 and J usage is TRBJ1-6, with D tentatively TRBD1 (6 bases). The CDR3 runs 14 residues. Trimming took 6 bases from V and 8 from J, leaving 14 bases between them.

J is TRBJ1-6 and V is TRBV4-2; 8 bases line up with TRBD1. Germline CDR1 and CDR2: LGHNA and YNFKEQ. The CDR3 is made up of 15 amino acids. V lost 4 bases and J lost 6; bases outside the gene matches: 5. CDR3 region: CASSRQGAGNSPLHF. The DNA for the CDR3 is TGTGCCAGCAGCCGGCAGGGGGCCGGTAATTCACCCCTCCACTTT.

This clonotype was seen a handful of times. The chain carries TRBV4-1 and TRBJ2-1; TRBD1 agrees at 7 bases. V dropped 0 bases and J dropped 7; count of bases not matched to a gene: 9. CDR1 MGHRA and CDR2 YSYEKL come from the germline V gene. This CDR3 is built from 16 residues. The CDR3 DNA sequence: TGCGCCAGCAGCCAAGAAATGACAGGGCCCCGGAATGAGCAGTTCTTC. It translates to CASSQEMTGPRNEQFF.

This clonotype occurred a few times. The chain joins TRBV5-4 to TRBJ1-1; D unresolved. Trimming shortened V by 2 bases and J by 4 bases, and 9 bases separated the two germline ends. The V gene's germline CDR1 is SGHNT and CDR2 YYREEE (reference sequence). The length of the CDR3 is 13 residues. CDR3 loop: CASSLGWTTEAFF. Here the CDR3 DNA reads TGTGCCAGCAGCTTAGGTTGGACCACTGAAGCTTTCTTT.

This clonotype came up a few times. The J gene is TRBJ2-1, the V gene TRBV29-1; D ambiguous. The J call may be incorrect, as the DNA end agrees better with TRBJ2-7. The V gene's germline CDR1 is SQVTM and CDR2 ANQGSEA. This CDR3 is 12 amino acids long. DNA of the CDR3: TGCAGCCTTGTCGGTCGGTACAATGAGCAGTACTTC. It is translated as CSLVGRYNEQYF.

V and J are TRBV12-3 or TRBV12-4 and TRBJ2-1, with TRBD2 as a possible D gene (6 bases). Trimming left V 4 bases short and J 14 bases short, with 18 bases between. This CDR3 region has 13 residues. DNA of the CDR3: TGTGCCAGCAGTTGGGGGGTTGCGGAAGGGGAGTTCTTC. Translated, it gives CASSWGVAEGEFF.

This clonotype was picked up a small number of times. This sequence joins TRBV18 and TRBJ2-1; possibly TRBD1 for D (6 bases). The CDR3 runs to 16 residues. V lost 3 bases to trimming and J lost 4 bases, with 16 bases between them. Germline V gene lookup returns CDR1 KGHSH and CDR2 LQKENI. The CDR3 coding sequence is TGTGCCAGCTCACCGGGCCAAGGGACACGTTACAATGAGCAGTTCTTC. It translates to CASSPGQGTRYNEQFF.

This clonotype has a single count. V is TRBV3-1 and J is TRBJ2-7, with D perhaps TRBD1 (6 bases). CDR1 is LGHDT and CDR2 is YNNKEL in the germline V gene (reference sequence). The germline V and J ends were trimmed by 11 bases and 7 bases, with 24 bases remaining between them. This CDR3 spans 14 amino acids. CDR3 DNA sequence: TGTGCCGTAGGAAGGGGGACCCCTCCCGATGAGCAGTACTTC. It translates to CAVGRGTPPDEQYF.

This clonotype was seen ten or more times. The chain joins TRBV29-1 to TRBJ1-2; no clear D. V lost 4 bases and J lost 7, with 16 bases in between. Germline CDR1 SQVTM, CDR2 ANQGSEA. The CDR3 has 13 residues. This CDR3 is CSVAGVAVLGYTF. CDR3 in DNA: TGCAGCGTTGCAGGAGTGGCGGTTCTTGGCTACACCTTC. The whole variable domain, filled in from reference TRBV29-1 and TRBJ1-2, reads SAVISQKPSRDICQRGTSLTIQCQVDSQVTMMFWYRQQPGQSLTLIATANQGSEATYESGFVIDKFPISRPNLTFSTLTVSNMSPEDSSIYLCSVAGVAVLGYTFGSGTRLTVV.

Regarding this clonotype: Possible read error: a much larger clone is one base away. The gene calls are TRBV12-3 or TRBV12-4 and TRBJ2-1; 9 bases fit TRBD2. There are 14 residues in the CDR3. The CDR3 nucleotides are TGTGCCAGCAGTTCAGCGGGGGGCCACAATGAGCGGTTCTTC. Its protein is CASSSAGGHNERFF.

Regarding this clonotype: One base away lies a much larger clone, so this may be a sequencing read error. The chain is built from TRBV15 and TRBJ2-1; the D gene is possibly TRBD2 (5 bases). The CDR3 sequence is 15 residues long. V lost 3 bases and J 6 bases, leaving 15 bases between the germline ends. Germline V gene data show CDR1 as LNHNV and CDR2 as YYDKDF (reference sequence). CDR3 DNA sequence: TGTGCCACCAGCAGGGTACTAGGATCACGCAATGAGCAGTTCTTC. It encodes CATSRVLGSRNEQFF.

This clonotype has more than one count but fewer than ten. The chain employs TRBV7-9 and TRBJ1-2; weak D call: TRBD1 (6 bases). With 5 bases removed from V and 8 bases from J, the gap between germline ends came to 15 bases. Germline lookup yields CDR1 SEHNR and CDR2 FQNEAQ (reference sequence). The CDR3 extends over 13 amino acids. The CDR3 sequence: CASSGRGSLGYTF. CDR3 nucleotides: TGTGCCAGCAGCGGCAGGGGTAGTTTGGGCTACACCTTC.

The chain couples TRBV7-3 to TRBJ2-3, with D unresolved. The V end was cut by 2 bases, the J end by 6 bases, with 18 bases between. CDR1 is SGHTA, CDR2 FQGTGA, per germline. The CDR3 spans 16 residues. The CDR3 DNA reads TGTGCCAGCAGCTTAGCGGCCCCACGCCCCGTGGATACGCAGTATTTT. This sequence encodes CASSLAAPRPVDTQYF.

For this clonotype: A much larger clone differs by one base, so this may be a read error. CDR3 protein: CASSLVGWQRDGHTF. The CDR3 bases are TGTGCCAGCAGTTTAGTAGGTTGGCAGCGGGATGGCCACACCTTC. The chain links TRBV12-3 or TRBV12-4 to TRBJ1-2, with no clear D. There are 15 residues in the CDR3.

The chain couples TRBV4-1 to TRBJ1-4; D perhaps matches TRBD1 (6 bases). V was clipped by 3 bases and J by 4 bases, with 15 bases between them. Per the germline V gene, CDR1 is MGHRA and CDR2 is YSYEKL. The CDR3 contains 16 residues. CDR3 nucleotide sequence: TGCGCCAGCAGCCAGTTGGACAGACTTTATAATGAAAAACTGTTTTTT. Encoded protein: CASSQLDRLYNEKLFF.

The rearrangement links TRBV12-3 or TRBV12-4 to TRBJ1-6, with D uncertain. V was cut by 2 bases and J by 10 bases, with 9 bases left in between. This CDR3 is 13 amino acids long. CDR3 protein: CASSLTTGSPLHF. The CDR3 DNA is TGTGCCAGCAGTTTAACGACGGGATCACCCCTCCACTTT.

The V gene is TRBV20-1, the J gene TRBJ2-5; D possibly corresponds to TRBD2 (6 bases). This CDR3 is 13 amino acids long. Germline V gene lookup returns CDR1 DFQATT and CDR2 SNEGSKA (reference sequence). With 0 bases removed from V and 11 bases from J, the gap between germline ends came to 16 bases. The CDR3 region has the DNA TGCAGTGCTAGAGATGGGTGGAGGGATGAGCAGTACTTC. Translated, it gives CSARDGWRDEQYF.